Below are 14 T cell receptor beta chains sequenced from a single sample in a study of T cells in Graves' hyperthyroidism and ophthalmopathy. RNA transcripts were the template for amplifying TCR beta CDR3 regions. The TCR CDR3 was amplified in a first-round RT-PCR using the HTBI primer set. TCRdb reprocessed the multiplex PCR reads with MiXCR, giving one entry per CDR3 protein. The sample contains about 480,000 distinct CDR3 sequences, under 25% of which appear only once. Input material: blood. The receptors here all came from a woman aged 70 to 79 with Graves' ophthalmopathy.

This clonotype has at least ten counts. V usage is TRBV20-1 and J usage is TRBJ2-1; the match to TRBD2 covers 8 bases. This CDR3 contains 15 residues. Germline V CDR1 and CDR2: DFQATT, SNEGSKA (reference sequence). The V and J ends lost 0 bases and 9 bases, in that order; junction bases with no gene match: 10. In DNA, the CDR3 is TGCAGTGCTAGAGATCGGGGACTAGTATTTTTTGAGCAGTTCTTC. It is translated as CSARDRGLVFFEQFF.

This clonotype was seen many times. The chain employs TRBV6-1 and TRBJ2-7; D gene unclear. The CDR3 sequence is 13 residues long. Germline loops: CDR1 MNHNS, CDR2 SASEGT. V dropped 10 bases and J dropped 9 bases, with 22 bases sitting between them. CDR3 bases: TGTGCCACGTCTCCGGGCCTCTCAGCAGGGCAGTACTTC. It specifies CATSPGLSAGQYF.

J is TRBJ2-3 and V is TRBV4-1; D tentatively fits TRBD1 or TRBD2 (9 bases each). The length of the CDR3 is 19 residues. V was clipped by 4 bases and J by 6 bases, with 29 bases between them. CDR1 is MGHRA and CDR2 is YSYEKL in the germline V gene. For the CDR3, the DNA is TGCGCCAGCAGCCGGACAGGGGTTATGGCGGGAGGGCTTATCGATACGCAGTATTTT. Its translation: CASSRTGVMAGGLIDTQYF.

This clonotype came up many times. This rearrangement joins TRBV12-3 or TRBV12-4 to TRBJ1-5, with D hard to call. The length of the CDR3 is 12 residues. V was pared by 5 bases and J by 7 bases, with 9 bases between. The CDR3 spells CASSTSRQPQHF. The CDR3 DNA reads TGTGCCAGCAGTACCTCACGGCAGCCCCAGCATTTT.

This clonotype was counted a few times. The genes are TRBV19 and TRBJ2-2; tentative D call: TRBD2 (5 bases). The CDR3 totals 15 residues. Germline CDR1 is LNHDA and CDR2 is SQIVND (reference sequence). Trimming shortened V by 3 bases and J by 0 bases, and 8 bases separated the two germline ends. The CDR3: CASSMRAPNTGELFF. CDR3 DNA: TGTGCCAGTAGTATGAGGGCTCCGAACACCGGGGAGCTGTTTTTT. Variable domain in full (rest from reference TRBV19 and TRBJ2-2): DGGITQSPKYLFRKEGQNVTLSCEQNLNHDAMYWYRQDPGQGLRLIYYSQIVNDFQKGDIAEGYSVSREKKESFPLTVTSAQKNPTAFYLCASSMRAPNTGELFFGEGSRLTVL.

This clonotype was detected a few times. The gene calls are TRBV6-1 and TRBJ1-1, with 10 nucleotides matching TRBD1. The junction had 6 bases not matched to a gene; V was cut back by 5 bases and J by 0 bases. Germline CDR1 is MNHNS and CDR2 is SASEGT. CDR3 size: 16 residues. CDR3 sequence (DNA): TGTGCCAGCAGTTATGGGACAGGGGTCATGAACACTGAAGCTTTCTTT. As protein: CASSYGTGVMNTEAFF.

This clonotype was observed many times. The V gene is TRBV28, the J gene TRBJ1-5, with D tentatively TRBD1 (5 bases). V was pared by 2 bases and J by 4 bases, with 12 bases between. Germline V gene sequence: CDR1 MDHEN, CDR2 SYDVKM. The CDR3 sequence is 15 residues long. The CDR3 reads CASSLVQGGNQPQHF. CDR3 DNA sequence: TGTGCCAGCAGTTTAGTTCAGGGTGGGAATCAGCCCCAGCATTTT. Full variable domain (remainder filled in from reference TRBV28 and TRBJ1-5): DVKVTQSSRYLVKRTGEKVFLECVQDMDHENMFWYRQDPGLGLRLIYFSYDVKMKEKGDIPEGYSVSREKKERFSLILESASTNQTSMYLCASSLVQGGNQPQHFGDGTRLSIL.

The chain couples TRBV4-1 to TRBJ2-5; D call uncertain. The V and J ends lost 0 bases and 5 bases respectively, with 4 bases between them. The CDR3 consists of 12 residues. Looked up from germline, CDR1 is MGHRA and CDR2 is YSYEKL. CDR3 in DNA: TGCGCCAGCAGCCAAGATCAGGAGACCCAGTACTTC. This sequence encodes CASSQDQETQYF.

The chain joins TRBV7-9 to TRBJ2-5; either TRBD1 or TRBD2 may supply D (5 bases each). The germline V gene encodes CDR1 SEHNR and CDR2 FQNEAQ (reference sequence). There are 15 residues in the CDR3. Trimming stripped 3 bases from V and 7 bases from J, with 18 bases between. This CDR3 is CASSFPTGTFRTQYF. For the CDR3, the DNA is TGTGCCAGCAGCTTTCCTACCGGGACGTTCAGGACCCAGTACTTC.

This chain links TRBV28 with TRBJ1-2; D is unclear. V gave up 10 bases and J gave up 8 bases, with 14 bases separating them. The CDR3 consists of 11 residues. Per germline, CDR1 MDHEN and CDR2 SYDVKM. The CDR3 nucleotides read TGTGCCACTAGTTACGAGTACGGCTACACCTTC. Protein sequence: CATSYEYGYTF.

V gene TRBV6-2 or TRBV6-3 combines with J gene TRBJ2-5; possibly TRBD1 or TRBD2 for D (5 bases each). This CDR3 has 17 residues. Germline CDR1 MNHEY, CDR2 SVGEGT. Between the trimmed V and J ends, which lost 2 bases and 4 bases, there was a span of 20 bases. CDR3 sequence reads: CASSYGGLGVRGETQYF. CDR3 bases: TGTGCCAGCAGTTACGGAGGATTAGGGGTGAGGGGAGAGACCCAGTACTTC.

The chain joins TRBV20-1 to TRBJ2-1, with D perhaps TRBD2 (5 bases). This CDR3 has 15 residues. V was clipped by 0 bases and J by 0 bases, with 9 bases between them. Germline CDR1 DFQATT, CDR2 SNEGSKA (reference sequence). CDR3 protein: CSARDRLNSYNEQFF. CDR3 DNA: TGCAGTGCTAGAGATAGACTAAACTCCTACAATGAGCAGTTCTTC.

The chain is built from TRBV6-1 and TRBJ2-5; 10 nucleotides line up with TRBD2. Germline values: CDR1 MNHNS, CDR2 SASEGT. V shed 5 bases, J shed 4 bases, and the junction held 10 bases outside the gene matches. This CDR3 has 16 residues. The CDR3 reads CASSSPLAGVRETQYF. Written as DNA, the CDR3 is TGTGCCAGCAGTTCCCCGCTAGCGGGAGTACGAGAGACCCAGTACTTC.

This rearrangement joins TRBV20-1 to TRBJ2-7, with 13 positions matching TRBD2. The CDR3 runs to 16 residues. The V gene end was trimmed by 5 bases and the J gene end by 3 bases; junction bases not matched to a gene: 10. Per the germline V gene, CDR1 is DFQATT and CDR2 is SNEGSKA (reference sequence). The CDR3 protein is CSALPGTSGMGYEQYF. Here the CDR3 DNA reads TGCAGTGCTCTCCCCGGGACTAGCGGGATGGGCTACGAGCAGTACTTC.